This T cell receptor beta chain originates from a study of blood T cell repertoires in COVID-19 (dated by TCRdb to 2018 to 2021). Context from the whole study: Samples from collaborators originated in the United States, Italy and Spain and spanned both the acute and convalescent phases of COVID-19. The material from the prospective study consisted of cDNA or gDNA derived from T cells, B-cell-depleted T cells, or PBMCs. The dataset comprised deeply sampled blood TCRbeta repertoires from subjects exposed to, actively infected with, or recovered from COVID-19. The repertoires were released in a freely available public database intended as a resource for research on the immune response to SARS-CoV-2. The samples were drawn from two sources: the first 160 participants of the ongoing ImmuneRACE study, and over 1,000 subjects contributed by 6 global collaborators. The sample metadata nearly always contained a de-identified subject ID, COVID-19 status, age in years and sex. Where HLA class I and class II types were available, the types were taken from metadata supplied by the sample provider, not from assay-based typing. The study at large found these results: The amount of clinical and demographic metadata varied by source and participant and was provided uncurated.

CDR1 SGHAT and CDR2 FQNNGV are derived from the germline V gene. Including cysteine and phenylalanine, the CDR3 has 16 amino acids. The retained sequence is limited to the CDR3, 48 bases, with the frame set at the first base. Compared with germline, V lacks 5 bases and J lacks 7 bases; bases without a gene match: 5. Regarding this clone: It has no known antigen specificity. One base away there is no much larger clone; base qualities are not given.

TCRbeta CDR3 regions were amplified from genomic DNA using the immunoSEQ Assay, a bias-controlled multiplex PCR. Regarding the original processing steps: The number of nucleated cells in each sample was estimated by amplification of reference gene primers within the assay. Sequence reads were collapsed and filtered to measure the absolute abundance of every unique TCRbeta CDR3 rearrangement. For each sample, productive Simpson clonality was calculated as the square root of Simpson's diversity index across productive rearrangements. TCRdb holds this immuneACCESS table with in-frame rearrangements only. Some clones are missing; in checked studies, unresolved V genes explain under half, and the rest has no known cause. That table is the source of V, J and clone size, and D and trimming were worked out from the DNA. The sample table lists hundreds of thousands of clones, around 90% of them with a count of one. In total, the top ten clones hold roughly 1% of the sample.

At one collaborating source in Seattle, patients were enrolled during active infection and were followed longitudinally through the course of disease. Collaborating institutions collected whole blood in K2EDTA tubes following their own protocols. For TCRbeta analysis, collaborators shipped samples in one of three forms: frozen whole blood, isolated PBMCs, or DNA extracted from either of those sample types. Sequenced input: peripheral blood. The chain links TRBV11-2 with TRBJ2-1, and 16 junctional nucleotides match TRBD2. This receptor was obtained from a woman aged 40 to 50 with COVID-19, enrolled during active disease. The nucleotides are TGTGCCAGCAGCCCGGGACTAGCGGGAGGGCCGAATGAGCAGTTCTTC. Its protein product is CASSPGLAGGPNEQFF.